The sequence of this T cell receptor (beta chain) was determined in a study of T cell responses to AZD1222 COVID-19 vaccine. CDR1 LGHDT and CDR2 YNNKEL come from the germline V gene (reference sequence). V dropped 6 bases and J dropped 8 bases, with 21 bases sitting between them. The length of the CDR3 is 15 residues. Libraries were prepared by immunoSEQ multiplex PCR; TCRdb keeps only in-frame clonotypes and omits some of them. The sample includes roughly 180,000 clones, 90% to 95% of them seen just once. This clone has a single count. The TCR was taken from an adult in good health. The specimen comprised peripheral blood, sampled on day 0 of AZD1222 vaccination. This sequence joins TRBV3-1 (or the pseudogene TRBV3-2) and TRBJ2-3, with a tentative D call TRBD2 (6 bases). The CDR3 is CASRIRRRDLGTQYF. The DNA for the CDR3 is TGTGCCAGCAGAATTAGGAGGCGGGACCTAGGTACGCAGTATTTT.